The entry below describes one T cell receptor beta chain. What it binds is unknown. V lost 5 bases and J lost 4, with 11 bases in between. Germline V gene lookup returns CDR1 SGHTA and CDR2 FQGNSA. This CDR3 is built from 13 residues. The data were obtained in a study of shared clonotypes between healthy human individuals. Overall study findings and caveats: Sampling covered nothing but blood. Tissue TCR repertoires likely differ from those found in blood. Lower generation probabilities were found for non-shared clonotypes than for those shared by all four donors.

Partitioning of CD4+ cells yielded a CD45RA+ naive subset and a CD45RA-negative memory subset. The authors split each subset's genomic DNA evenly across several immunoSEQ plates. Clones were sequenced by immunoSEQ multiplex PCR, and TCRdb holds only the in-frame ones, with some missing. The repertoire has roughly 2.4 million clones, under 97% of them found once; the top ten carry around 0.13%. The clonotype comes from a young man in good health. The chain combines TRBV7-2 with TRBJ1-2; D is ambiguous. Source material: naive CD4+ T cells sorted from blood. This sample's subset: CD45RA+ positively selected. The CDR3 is CASSLGWPYGYTF. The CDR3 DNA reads TGTGCCAGCAGCCTCGGTTGGCCCTATGGCTACACCTTC.